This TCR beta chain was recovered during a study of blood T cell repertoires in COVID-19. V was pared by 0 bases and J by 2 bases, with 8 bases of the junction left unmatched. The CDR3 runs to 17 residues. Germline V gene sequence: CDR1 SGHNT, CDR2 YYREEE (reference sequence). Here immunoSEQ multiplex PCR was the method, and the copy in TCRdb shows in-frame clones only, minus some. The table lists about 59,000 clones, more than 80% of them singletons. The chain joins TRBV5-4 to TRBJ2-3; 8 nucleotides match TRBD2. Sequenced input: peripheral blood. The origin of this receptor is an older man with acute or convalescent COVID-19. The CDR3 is CASSLGGGGSLTDTQYF. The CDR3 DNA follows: TGTGCCAGCAGCTTGGGCGGCGGGGGGTCCCTCACAGATACGCAGTATTTT.